The rows below give T cell receptor beta chains drawn from one sample of a study of T cell responses to AZD1222 COVID-19 vaccine. Sequencing used immunoSEQ multiplex PCR; TCRdb keeps in-frame clones, though not all of them. The sample carries some 120,000 clones, about 89% recorded once. Sequenced material: peripheral blood, taken on day 0 of MenACWY control vaccination. The receptor set was obtained from an adult in good health. The CDR3 runs from the conserved cysteine through the conserved F or W. Each record gives: D gene, CDR3 length, V gene, J gene, clone size, CDR3 protein, CDR3 DNA. A D gene is named only where the DNA matches it firmly. Some rows have no size entry. The others give once, few or many, or a class for an expanded clone.

D: -
length: 13
V: TRBV7-9
J: TRBJ1-1
size: -
CDR3: CASSLSRSTEAFF
DNA: TGTGCCAGCAGCCTTTCGAGGAGCACTGAAGCTTTCTTT

D: -
length: 15
V: TRBV5-4
J: TRBJ1-2
size: once
CDR3: CASSPRGRSRDGYTF
DNA: TGTGCCAGCAGCCCCCGAGGGCGCTCCCGGGATGGCTACACCTTC

D: TRBD2
length: 15
V: TRBV30
J: TRBJ2-3
size: -
CDR3: CAWSVTGLASDTQYF
DNA: TGTGCCTGGAGTGTAACGGGACTAGCCTCAGATACGCAGTATTTT

D: TRBD2
length: 15
V: TRBV19
J: TRBJ2-1
size: -
CDR3: CASSISTSGHNEQFF
DNA: TGTGCCAGTAGTATATCGACTAGCGGCCACAATGAGCAGTTCTTC

D: TRBD1
length: 14
V: TRBV5-1
J: TRBJ1-1
size: -
CDR3: CASSLARGFTEAFF
DNA: TGCGCCAGCAGCTTGGCCAGGGGGTTCACTGAAGCTTTCTTT

D: TRBD1
length: 14
V: TRBV29-1
J: TRBJ1-1
size: -
CDR3: CSVDRGTGGPEAFF
DNA: TGCAGCGTTGATAGGGGGACAGGGGGACCTGAAGCTTTCTTT

D: -
length: 11
V: TRBV12-5
J: TRBJ2-1
size: -
CDR3: CASSRSYEQFF
DNA: TGTGCTAGTTCCCGGTCCTATGAGCAGTTCTTC

D: TRBD2
length: 16
V: TRBV6-4
J: TRBJ2-1
size: -
CDR3: CASSDVASGSVNEQFF
DNA: TGTGCCAGCAGTGACGTTGCTAGCGGGAGCGTGAATGAGCAGTTCTTC

D: -
length: 15
V: TRBV4-3
J: TRBJ2-7
size: -
CDR3: CASSQDLDYRGEQYF
DNA: TGCGCCAGCAGCCAAGATTTAGACTACCGAGGGGAGCAGTACTTC

D: -
length: 13
V: TRBV29-1
J: TRBJ2-7
size: -
CDR3: CSVEDRGSYEQYF
DNA: TGCAGCGTTGAAGACAGGGGCTCCTACGAGCAGTACTTC

D: -
length: 12
V: TRBV6-5
J: TRBJ2-1
size: -
CDR3: CASSNTGVEQFF
DNA: TGTGCCAGCAGTAATACGGGGGTTGAGCAGTTCTTC

D: TRBD2
length: 16
V: TRBV18
J: TRBJ2-7
size: -
CDR3: CASSPLAGGLSGEQYF
DNA: TGTGCCAGCTCACCGTTAGCGGGAGGTTTATCGGGGGAGCAGTACTTC